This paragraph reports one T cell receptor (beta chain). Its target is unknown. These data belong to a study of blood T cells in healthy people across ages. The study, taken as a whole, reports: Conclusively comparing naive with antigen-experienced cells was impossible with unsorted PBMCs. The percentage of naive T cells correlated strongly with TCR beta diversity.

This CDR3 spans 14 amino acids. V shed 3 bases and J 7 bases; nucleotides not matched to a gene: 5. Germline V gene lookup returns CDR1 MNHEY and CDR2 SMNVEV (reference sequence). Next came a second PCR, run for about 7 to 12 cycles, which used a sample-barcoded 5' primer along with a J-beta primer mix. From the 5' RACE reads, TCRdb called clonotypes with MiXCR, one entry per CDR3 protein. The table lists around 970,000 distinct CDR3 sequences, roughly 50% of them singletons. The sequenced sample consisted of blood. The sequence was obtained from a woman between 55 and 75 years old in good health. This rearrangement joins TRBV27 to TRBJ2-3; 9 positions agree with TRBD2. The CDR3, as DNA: TGTGCCAGCAGTTTCAGCGGGAGGTCCAATACGCAGTATTTT. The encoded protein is CASSFSGRSNTQYF.